This entry lists 30 T cell receptor beta chains sequenced from one sample in a study of blood T cell repertoires in COVID-19. The data were produced by immunoSEQ multiplex PCR, yet TCRdb's version contains in-frame clones alone and is incomplete. The repertoire includes some 150,000 clones, about 90% of them detected once, and roughly 2.5% sits in the top ten. The material sequenced was peripheral blood. These receptors originate from a man aged 45-65 years with active COVID-19.

The rearrangement joins TRBV5-4 to TRBJ1-1; a possible D gene is TRBD1 (5 bases). The CDR3 contains 15 residues. CDR1 is SGHNT, CDR2 YYREEE, per germline (reference sequence). V lost 0 bases, J lost 0 bases, and 9 bases lay in between. This CDR3 is CASSLGGGVNTEAFF. The CDR3, as DNA: TGTGCCAGCAGCTTGGGGGGGGGTGTGAACACTGAAGCTTTCTTT.

The gene calls are TRBV12-3 or TRBV12-4 and TRBJ1-1, with D hard to call. V was cut by 5 bases and J by 11 bases, with 18 bases left in between. This CDR3 contains 13 residues. CDR3 nucleotides: TGTGCCAGCAGTATCGGAGGCGCGGTTCAGGCTTTCTTT. This translates into CASSIGGAVQAFF.

The chain combines TRBV4-2 with TRBJ1-2; possibly TRBD1 for D (5 bases). CDR3 length equals 16 residues. The germline V and J ends were trimmed by 4 bases and 2 bases, with 17 bases remaining between them. The V gene's germline CDR1 is LGHNA and CDR2 YNFKEQ. DNA of the CDR3: TGTGCCAGCAGCCTCACCGGATCAGGGAAAAACTATGGCTACACCTTC. Encoded protein: CASSLTGSGKNYGYTF.

The chain employs TRBV9 and TRBJ2-3; 9 positions agree with TRBD2. This CDR3 spans 15 amino acids. V shed 4 bases and J 4 bases; nucleotides not matched to a gene: 7. Germline CDR1 reads SGDLS; CDR2 reads YYNGEE. CDR3 loop: CASSPRAGGADTQYF. The CDR3 DNA follows: TGTGCCAGCAGCCCAAGAGCGGGGGGCGCAGATACGCAGTATTTT.

CDR3 region: CASSIEGATETQYF. CDR3 nucleotide sequence: TGTGCCAGTAGTATAGAAGGGGCGACGGAGACCCAGTACTTC. The gene calls are TRBV19 and TRBJ2-5; perhaps TRBD1 as D (5 bases). The ends were cut back, 0 bases at V and 5 bases at J, with 10 bases in the middle. The CDR3 has 14 residues. Germline CDR1 reads LNHDA; CDR2 reads SQIVND (reference sequence).

This rearrangement joins TRBV7-9 to TRBJ2-1; 7 bases are shared with TRBD1. There are 15 residues in the CDR3. The trim removed 3 bases at V and 8 bases at J, leaving 10 bases unmatched. Per germline, CDR1 SEHNR and CDR2 FQNEAQ (reference sequence). Here the CDR3 DNA reads TGTGCCAGCAGCTTCGACAGGGCCCACGGGGATGAGCAGTTCTTC. It yields the protein CASSFDRAHGDEQFF.

V usage is TRBV3-1 (or the pseudogene TRBV3-2) and J usage is TRBJ1-2, with TRBD1 matching 7 bases. CDR1 is LGHDT and CDR2 is YNNKEL in the germline V gene (reference sequence). V dropped 1 base and J dropped 4; count of bases not matched to a gene: 6. The CDR3 loop spans 15 amino acids. The CDR3 sequence: CASSQAPGTAYGYTF. In DNA form, the CDR3 reads TGTGCCAGCAGCCAAGCTCCCGGGACAGCCTATGGCTACACCTTC.

The chain is built from TRBV14 and TRBJ1-6; tentatively, D is TRBD1 (5 bases). Germline CDR1 is SGHDN and CDR2 is FVKESK. Trimming stripped 1 base from V and 9 bases from J, with 13 bases between. The length of the CDR3 is 15 residues. This CDR3 is CASSQGSGRSSPLHF. The CDR3 DNA follows: TGTGCCAGCAGCCAAGGGTCAGGGAGGAGTTCACCCCTCCACTTT.

The chain combines TRBV30 with TRBJ2-7; 11 positions agree with TRBD2. Trimming took 6 bases from V and 3 from J; bases not matched to a gene: 4. CDR1 GTSNPN and CDR2 SVGIG come from the germline V gene (reference sequence). The CDR3 runs to 13 residues. The CDR3 DNA reads as TGTGCCTGCCTGACTAGCGGGGTCTACGAGCAGTACTTC. This translates into CACLTSGVYEQYF.

The chain employs TRBV25-1 and TRBJ2-3, with TRBD1 matching 10 bases. The ends lost 4 bases at V and 3 bases at J; junction bases unmatched: 4. Germline CDR1 reads MGHDK; CDR2 reads SYGVNS. This CDR3 spans 15 amino acids. The CDR3 is CASSGRTGGTDTQYF. DNA of the CDR3: TGTGCCAGCAGTGGTAGGACAGGGGGTACAGATACGCAGTATTTT.

A word on this clone: At one end, the junction sequence differs from germline, possibly due to a read error. This chain joins TRBV7-7 and TRBJ1-2; 8 nucleotides match TRBD1. The length of the CDR3 is 16 residues. In germline, CDR1 is SSHAT, CDR2 FNYEAQ (reference sequence). CDR3 bases: TGTGCTAGCAGCTTCAAACGGACAGGGTACGACTATGGCTACACCTTC. It is translated as CASSFKRTGYDYGYTF.

J is TRBJ1-2 and V is TRBV9, with a tentative D call TRBD1 (5 bases). Trimming took off 6 bases at V and 6 bases at J, with 18 bases between the two ends. The length of the CDR3 is 14 residues. Germline CDR1 is SGDLS and CDR2 is YYNGEE. The CDR3 spells CASTRGGGSNGYTF. The CDR3 DNA reads as TGTGCCAGCACCCGCGGGGGGGGATCTAATGGCTACACCTTC.

This clone was counted a few times. CDR3 region: CASSLLAGGGNEQFF. The CDR3 nucleotides are TGTGCCAGCAGTCTACTAGCGGGGGGCGGGAATGAGCAGTTCTTC. The chain uses TRBV27 and TRBJ2-1; 12 nucleotides agree with TRBD2. The V gene's germline CDR1 is MNHEY and CDR2 SMNVEV (reference sequence). The V segment lost 5 bases and the J segment 7 bases; nucleotides outside the gene matches: 6. The CDR3 totals 15 residues.

The V gene is TRBV6-5, the J gene TRBJ2-1; 10 bases are a match to TRBD2. CDR1 MNHEY and CDR2 SVGAGI come from the germline V gene. V lost 7 bases to trimming and J lost 8 bases; unmatched junction nucleotides: 5. The CDR3 has 13 residues. The CDR3 coding sequence is TGTGCCAGCAAGCGGGGGGGCCCGGATGAGCAGTTCTTC. Encoded protein: CASKRGGPDEQFF.

V is TRBV19 and J is TRBJ1-5; TRBD1 is a possible D gene (5 bases). CDR1 is LNHDA and CDR2 is SQIVND in the germline V gene (reference sequence). This CDR3 is 17 amino acids long. The V end was cut by 5 bases, the J end by 3 bases, with 20 bases between. The CDR3 sequence: CASSPGPGLGFNQPQHF. The CDR3 nucleotides are TGTGCCAGTAGTCCGGGTCCAGGGTTGGGATTCAATCAGCCCCAGCATTTT.

The V gene is TRBV5-4, the J gene TRBJ2-5; perhaps TRBD2 as D (6 bases). The CDR3 has 13 amino acids. Trimming pared 4 bases from V and 2 bases from J, leaving 9 bases between. Germline assignment: CDR1 SGHNT and CDR2 YYREEE (reference sequence). CDR3 amino acids: CASSRGLQETQYF. The CDR3 DNA follows: TGTGCCAGCAGCCGGGGACTGCAAGAGACCCAGTACTTC.

This sequence joins TRBV6-5 and TRBJ2-1, with TRBD1 matching 7 bases. The CDR3 sequence is 15 residues long. CDR1 is MNHEY and CDR2 is SVGAGI in the germline V gene. V was pared by 2 bases and J by 2 bases, with 3 bases of the junction left unmatched. The CDR3 here is CASSYRQGAYNEQFF. CDR3 DNA: TGTGCCAGCAGTTACAGGCAGGGGGCCTACAATGAGCAGTTCTTC.

The CDR3 DNA follows: TGTGCCAGCAGCCAATCCCCGGGACACCCAAGCTACGAGCAGTACTTC. It translates to CASSQSPGHPSYEQYF. The V call is TRBV3-1 (or the pseudogene TRBV3-2), the J call TRBJ2-7, with a weak D call TRBD1 (6 bases). The CDR3 is made up of 16 amino acids. Trimming shortened V by 2 bases and J by 3 bases, and 17 bases separated the two germline ends. Looked up from germline, CDR1 is LGHDT and CDR2 is YNNKEL (reference sequence).

V usage is TRBV7-9 and J usage is TRBJ2-1, with D perhaps TRBD1 (6 bases). Trimming stripped 2 bases from V and 0 bases from J, with 8 bases between. The V gene's germline CDR1 is SEHNR and CDR2 FQNEAQ (reference sequence). The CDR3 is 15 amino acids. For the CDR3, the DNA is TGTGCCAGCAGCTTAAGGGGGAGCTCCTACAATGAGCAGTTCTTC. It translates to CASSLRGSSYNEQFF.

The rearrangement links TRBV7-2 to TRBJ1-5; D is possibly TRBD1 (6 bases). Trimming shortened V by 5 bases and J by 3 bases, and 11 bases separated the two germline ends. There are 14 residues in the CDR3. Germline CDR1 and CDR2: SGHTA and FQGNSA. The CDR3 reads CASSPGGSNQPQHF. The CDR3 DNA sequence: TGTGCCAGCAGCCCGGGGGGCTCCAATCAGCCCCAGCATTTT.

The rearrangement joins TRBV18 to TRBJ1-3; tentatively, D is TRBD1 (5 bases). The CDR3 runs to 14 residues. V lost 3 bases to trimming and J lost 2 bases, with 8 bases between them. From germline, CDR1 is KGHSH and CDR2 LQKENI. The CDR3 protein is CASSPQGTGNTIYF. DNA of the CDR3: TGTGCCAGCTCACCCCAGGGAACTGGAAACACCATATATTTT.

The CDR3 loop reads CASSTSGAGGELFF. The CDR3 DNA is TGTGCCAGCAGTACTAGCGGGGCTGGCGGGGAGCTGTTTTTT. The gene calls are TRBV28 and TRBJ2-2; 10 bases map to TRBD2. The germline gives CDR1 MDHEN, CDR2 SYDVKM. Trimming at V came to 5 bases and at J to 7 bases, leaving 4 bases not matched to a gene. This CDR3 contains 14 residues.

The chain carries TRBV6-5 and TRBJ2-7; no definite D call. Trimming removed 0 bases at V and 3 bases at J, with 12 bases between. Germline V gene data show CDR1 as MNHEY and CDR2 as SVGAGI. The CDR3 length is 15 residues. CDR3 amino acids: CASSYSFGDNYEQYF. The CDR3 region has the DNA TGTGCCAGCAGTTACTCCTTTGGTGACAACTACGAGCAGTACTTC.

The rearrangement uses TRBV24-1 and TRBJ2-3; TRBD2 matches at 12 bases. This CDR3 comprises 16 residues. V was pared by 5 bases and J by 2 bases, with 4 bases of the junction left unmatched. Germline lookup yields CDR1 KGHDR and CDR2 SFDVKD. CDR3 loop: CATSATSGGSTDTQYF. The CDR3 region has the DNA TGTGCCACCAGTGCAACTAGCGGGGGGTCCACAGATACGCAGTATTTT.

The CDR3 nucleotides are TGTGCCAGCAGCTTATCCCACCGGGACTCCTACGAGCAGTACTTC. Its translation is CASSLSHRDSYEQYF. The chain carries TRBV11-3 and TRBJ2-7, with D possibly being TRBD2 (5 bases). The CDR3 has 15 amino acids. Germline V gene lookup returns CDR1 SGHNT and CDR2 YENEEA. V was cut by 2 bases and J by 0 bases, with 11 bases left in between.

The CDR3 coding sequence is TGTGCCAGCAGTCTAGACAGGGGCGGACAGCCCCAGCATTTT. Amino acids: CASSLDRGGQPQHF. The gene calls are TRBV3-1 (or the pseudogene TRBV3-2) and TRBJ1-5; 8 positions agree with TRBD1. J lost 7 bases, V lost 6 bases, and 8 bases had no gene match. The CDR3 consists of 14 residues. The V gene's germline CDR1 is LGHDT and CDR2 YNNKEL (reference sequence).

The V call is TRBV3-1 (or the pseudogene TRBV3-2), the J call TRBJ1-1; TRBD1 matches 8 bases. Losses at the gene ends were 4 bases for V and 5 bases for J; bases not matched to a gene: 9. Germline V gene lookup returns CDR1 LGHDT and CDR2 YNNKEL (reference sequence). The CDR3 totals 15 residues. The CDR3 DNA sequence: TGTGCCAGCAGCCCGGAGGCCAGGGGGCCGACTGAAGCTTTCTTT. This translates into CASSPEARGPTEAFF.

The J gene is TRBJ2-5, the V gene TRBV18, with 9 bases fitting TRBD2. The CDR3 has 19 residues. J gave up 2 bases and V 3 bases, and 16 bases lay outside the gene matches. Germline CDR1 and CDR2: KGHSH and LQKENI. The CDR3 loop is CASSPPEGGGAGRQETQYF. As DNA, the CDR3 is TGTGCCAGCTCACCGCCCGAGGGCGGGGGGGCCGGCCGTCAAGAGACCCAGTACTTC.

The J gene is TRBJ2-1, the V gene TRBV5-1; the D gene is possibly TRBD1 (6 bases). The V gene's germline CDR1 is SGHRS and CDR2 YFSETQ. The ends were cut back, 5 bases at V and 1 base at J, with 13 bases in the middle. The CDR3 runs 15 residues. The CDR3 loop is CASRGTGLSYNEQFF. DNA for the CDR3: TGCGCCAGCAGGGGAACAGGGTTGTCCTACAATGAGCAGTTCTTC.

The chain recombines TRBV7-2 with TRBJ1-2, with a possible D match to TRBD1 (6 bases). The V end lost 1 base, the J end lost 7 bases, and 10 bases lay between the germline ends. The V gene's germline CDR1 is SGHTA and CDR2 FQGNSA. The CDR3 spans 13 residues. The CDR3 DNA reads TGTGCCAGCAGCTTAGACAGGGATGGTGGCTACACCTTC. Amino acids: CASSLDRDGGYTF.